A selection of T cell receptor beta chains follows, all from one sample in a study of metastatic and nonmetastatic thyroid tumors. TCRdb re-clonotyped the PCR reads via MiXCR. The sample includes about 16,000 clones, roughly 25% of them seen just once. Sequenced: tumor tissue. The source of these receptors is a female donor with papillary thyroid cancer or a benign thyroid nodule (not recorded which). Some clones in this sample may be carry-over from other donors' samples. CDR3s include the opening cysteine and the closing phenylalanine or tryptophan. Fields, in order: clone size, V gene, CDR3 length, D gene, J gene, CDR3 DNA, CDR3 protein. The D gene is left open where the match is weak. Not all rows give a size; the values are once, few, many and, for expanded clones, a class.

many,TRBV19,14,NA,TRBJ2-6,TGTGCCAGTAGGATGGTGGCTGGGGCCAACGTCCTGACTTTC,CASRMVAGANVLTF
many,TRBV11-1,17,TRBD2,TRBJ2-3,TGTGCCAGCAGCACCCGGGGACTAGCGGGGCAGGTGTCTACGCAGTATTTT,CASSTRGLAGQVSTQYF
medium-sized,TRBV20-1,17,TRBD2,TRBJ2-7,TGCAGTGTTCCGACATCGACTAGCGGGAGGGTAACCTACGAGCAGTACTTC,CSVPTSTSGRVTYEQYF
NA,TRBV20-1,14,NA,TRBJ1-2,TGCAGTGCTAGAGATTGGGGGGGCAACTATGGCTACACCTTC,CSARDWGGNYGYTF
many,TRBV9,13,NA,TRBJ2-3,TGTGCCAGCGGTGGGTTTCTCACAGATACGCAGTATTTT,CASGGFLTDTQYF
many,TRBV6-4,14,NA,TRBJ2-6,TGTGCCAGCAGTGGACAGTCTGGGGCCAACGTCCTGACTTTC,CASSGQSGANVLTF
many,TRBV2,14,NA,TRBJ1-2,TGTGCCAGCAGTGCAAGCGACGGGGGCTATGGCTACACCTTC,CASSASDGGYGYTF
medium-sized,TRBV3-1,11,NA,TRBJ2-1,TGTGCCAGCAAACTAGGCCATGAGCAGTTCTTC,CASKLGHEQFF
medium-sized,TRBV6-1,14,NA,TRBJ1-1,TGTGCCAGCAGTGATGCCGCCGAGACTGGTGAAGCTTTCTTT,CASSDAAETGEAFF
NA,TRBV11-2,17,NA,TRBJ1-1,TGTGCCAGCAGCCTGTCCCACGGTCACAGGGAAGTCACTGAAGCTTTCTTT,CASSLSHGHREVTEAFF
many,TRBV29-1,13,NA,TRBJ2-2,TGCAGCGGCGGGGGACAGAGCACCGGGGAGCTGTTTTTT,CSGGGQSTGELFF
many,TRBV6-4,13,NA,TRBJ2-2,TGTGCCAGCAGTGACGTGGGGTCCGGGGAGCTGTTTTTT,CASSDVGSGELFF
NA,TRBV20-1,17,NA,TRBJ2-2,TGCAGTGCTCCACCACTGTGGTGCGGGACACGTACCGGGGAGCTGTTTTTT,CSAPPLWCGTRTGELFF
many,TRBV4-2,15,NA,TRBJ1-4,TGTGCCAGCAGCTCAACAGGGTCCTCTGATGAAAAACTGTTTTTT,CASSSTGSSDEKLFF
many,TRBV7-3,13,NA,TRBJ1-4,TGTGCCAGCAGCTTAATCCAGGGGGAAAAACTGTTTTTT,CASSLIQGEKLFF
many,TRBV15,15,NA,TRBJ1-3,TGTGCCGCCAGCCCCAACGGGGTCTCTGGAAACACCATATATTTT,CAASPNGVSGNTIYF
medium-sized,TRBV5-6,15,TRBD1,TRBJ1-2,TGTGCCAGCAGCGGAACTCGGGACAGGATCTATGGCTACACCTTC,CASSGTRDRIYGYTF
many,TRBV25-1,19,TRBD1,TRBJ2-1,TGTGCCAGCAGTGAGGCCCCGGGACAGGGGGCGAGGTCCTACAATGAGCAGTTCTTC,CASSEAPGQGARSYNEQFF
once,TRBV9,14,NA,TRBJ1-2,TGTGCCAGCAGCTACCTGAATGACTTGAGCGGCTACACCTTC,CASSYLNDLSGYTF
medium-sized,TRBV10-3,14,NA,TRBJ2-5,TGTGCCATCAGTGAAGGACAGCTCCAAGAGACCCAGTACTTC,CAISEGQLQETQYF
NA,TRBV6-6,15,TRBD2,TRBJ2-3,TGTGCCAGCATGTTAGCGGGAGAAGACACAGATACGCAGTATTTT,CASMLAGEDTDTQYF
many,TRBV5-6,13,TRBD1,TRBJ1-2,TGTGCCAGCAGCCAGGGACAGAGCTATGGCTACACCTTC,CASSQGQSYGYTF
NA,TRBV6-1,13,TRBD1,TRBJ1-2,TGTGCCAGCAGATCCGACAGGGGGTCTGGCTACACCTTC,CASRSDRGSGYTF
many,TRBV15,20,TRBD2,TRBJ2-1,TGTGCCACCAGCAGGGGTCACTCTAGCGGTATACGGGGATCCTACAATGAGCAGTTCTTC,CATSRGHSSGIRGSYNEQFF
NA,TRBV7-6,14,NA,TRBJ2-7,TGTGCCAGCAGCGTCACTACATGTGTGCGCGAGCAGTACTTC,CASSVTTCVREQYF
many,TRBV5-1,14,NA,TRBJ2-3,TGCGCCAGCAGCTTGGACGTCAACACAGATACGCAGTATTTT,CASSLDVNTDTQYF
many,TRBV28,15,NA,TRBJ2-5,TGTGCCAGCAGTCTCCCTCGACTCGGGTGGGAGACCCAGTACTTC,CASSLPRLGWETQYF
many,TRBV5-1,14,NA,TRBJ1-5,TGCGCCAGCAGCCCGCGGGGGGAAAATCAGCCCCAGCATTTT,CASSPRGENQPQHF
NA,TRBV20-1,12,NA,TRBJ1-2,TGCAGTGCTCTGGAGACTAACTATGGCTACACCTTC,CSALETNYGYTF
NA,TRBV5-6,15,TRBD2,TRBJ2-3,TGTGCCAGTAGTTTTCGGGAGGCCCAGCGGGATACGCAGTATTTT,CASSFREAQRDTQYF
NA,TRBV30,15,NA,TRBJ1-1,TGTGCCTTGAAACAGTCGGGGACGGGTAACACTGAAGCTTTCTTT,CALKQSGTGNTEAFF
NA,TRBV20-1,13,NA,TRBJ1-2,TGCAGTGCTAAATCAGGGTTCGGCTATGGCTACACCTTC,CSAKSGFGYGYTF
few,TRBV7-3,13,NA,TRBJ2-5,TGTGCCAGCAGATTAACACCCCTAGCGACCCAGTACTTC,CASRLTPLATQYF
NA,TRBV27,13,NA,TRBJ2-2,TGTGCCAGCAGTATTACTGTCACCGGGGAGCTGTTTTTT,CASSITVTGELFF
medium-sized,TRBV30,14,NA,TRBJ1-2,TGTGCCTGGAGTGTAACCCCCTCAGGAGCTGGCTACACCTTC,CAWSVTPSGAGYTF
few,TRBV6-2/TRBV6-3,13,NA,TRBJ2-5,TGTGCCAGCAGTTACGTAGGTCAAGAGACCCAGTACTTC,CASSYVGQETQYF
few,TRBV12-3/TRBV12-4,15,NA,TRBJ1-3,TGTGCCAGCATCCAATGGGGGAGCTCTGGAAACACCATATATTTT,CASIQWGSSGNTIYF
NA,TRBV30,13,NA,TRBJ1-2,TGTGCCTGGAGTGTACTGGAAGGAGGTGGCTACACCTTC,CAWSVLEGGGYTF
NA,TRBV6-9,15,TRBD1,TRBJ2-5,TGTGCCAGCAGTTTTCCTACAGGGGGCAGAGAGACCCAGTACTTC,CASSFPTGGRETQYF
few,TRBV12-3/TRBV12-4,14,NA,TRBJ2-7,TGTGCCAACACCACCGGGACACCATTATACGAGCAGTACTTC,CANTTGTPLYEQYF
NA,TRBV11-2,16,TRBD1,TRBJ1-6,TGTGCCAGCAGCTCCCCCCTAGGACAGGTTAATTCACCCCTCCACTTT,CASSSPLGQVNSPLHF
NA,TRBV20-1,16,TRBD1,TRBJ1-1,TGCAGTGCTAGAGATGCCCAGGGGGGTATGAACACTGAAGCTTTCTTT,CSARDAQGGMNTEAFF
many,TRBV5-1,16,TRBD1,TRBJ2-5,TGCGCCAGCAGCGGGGGGACAGGGGGGTACCAAGAGACCCAGTACTTC,CASSGGTGGYQETQYF
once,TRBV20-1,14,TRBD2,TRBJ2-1,TGCAGTGCTAGAGATCCCCCAGCGGGAGTTGAGCAGTTCTTC,CSARDPPAGVEQFF
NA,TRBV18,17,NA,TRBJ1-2,TGTGCCAGCTCACCACCGAATGCAGCAGGGTCGCGCTATGGCTACACCTTC,CASSPPNAAGSRYGYTF
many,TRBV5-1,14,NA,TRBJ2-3,TGCGCCAGCAGCGTGGACGGACCCACAGATACGCAATATTTT,CASSVDGPTDTQYF
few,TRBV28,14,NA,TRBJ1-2,TGTGCCAGCAGTTCCCCGACGGTTAACTATGGCTACACCTTC,CASSSPTVNYGYTF
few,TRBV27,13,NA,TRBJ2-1,TGTGACAGCAGTAAATCCCGGGAAAATGAGCAGTTCTTC,CDSSKSRENEQFF
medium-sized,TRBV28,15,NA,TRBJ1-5,TGTGCCAGCAGTTCGGCAGGGGCGATGGGTCAGCCCCAGCATTTT,CASSSAGAMGQPQHF
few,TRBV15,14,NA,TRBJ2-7,TGTGCCACCAGCAGACGCAGGGGTGGCTACGAGCAGTACTTC,CATSRRRGGYEQYF
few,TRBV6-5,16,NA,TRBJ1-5,TGTGCCAGCATTTACTCGACCGGGACACGTGATCAGCCCCAGCATTTT,CASIYSTGTRDQPQHF
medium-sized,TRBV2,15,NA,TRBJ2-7,TGTGCCAGCAGTGAAGGGGGGAGAAAGTCCTACGAGCAGTACTTC,CASSEGGRKSYEQYF
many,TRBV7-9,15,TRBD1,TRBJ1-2,TGTGCCAGCAGCAAAATCGGGACAGGTGCCTATGGCTACACCTTC,CASSKIGTGAYGYTF
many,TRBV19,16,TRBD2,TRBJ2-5,TGTGCCAGTAGTGCACAAACTAGCGGGATTTTTAGAACCCAGTACTTC,CASSAQTSGIFRTQYF
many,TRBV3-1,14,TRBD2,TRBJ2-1,TGTGCCAGCAGCGTAACTAGCGGGGTTGGTGAGCAGTTCTTC,CASSVTSGVGEQFF
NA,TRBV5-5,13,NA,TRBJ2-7,TGTGCCAGCAGCCCGGCTAGGTACGGGGAGCAGTACTTC,CASSPARYGEQYF
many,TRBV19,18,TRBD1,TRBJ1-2,TGTGCCAGTAGTGGGGGTCGGACAGGGGGCAGAAGAGACTATGGCTACACCTTC,CASSGGRTGGRRDYGYTF
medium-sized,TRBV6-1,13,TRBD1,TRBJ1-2,TGTGCCAGCAGTCACCGGACAGGGGTTGGCTACACCTTC,CASSHRTGVGYTF